The T cell receptor (beta chain) described here comes from a study of blood T cells in healthy people across ages. The V gene lost 4 bases and the J gene lost 4 bases, with 13 bases spanning the gap. The CDR3 is 14 residues long. Germline V gene lookup returns CDR1 SGHDN and CDR2 FVKESK. This clonotype was detected many times. A sample-barcoded 5' primer and a J-beta primer mix were used in a second PCR of roughly 6 to 11 cycles. TCRdb reanalysed the 5' RACE reads using MiXCR and keeps one entry per CDR3 protein. The table has about 570,000 distinct CDR3 sequences, around 27% seen once. The people who gave samples were healthy Caucasians from Russia, aged roughly 6 to 90. The same data also contributed to another study, on T cells of mothers and their children.

This sequence originates from a boy under 10 years old in good health. What was sequenced was blood. This chain links TRBV14 with TRBJ2-5, with D possibly matching TRBD2 (6 bases). The CDR3 nucleotides read TGTGCCAGCAGCCGGTATATGGGGGGAGAGACCCAGTACTTC. This encodes CASSRYMGGETQYF. The complete variable domain, with remaining parts taken from reference TRBV14 and TRBJ2-5, reads EAGVTQFPSHSVIEKGQTVTLRCDPISGHDNLYWYRRVMGKEIKFLLHFVKESKQDESGMPNNRFLAERTGGTYSTLKVQPAELEDSGVYFCASSRYMGGETQYFGPGTRLLVL.